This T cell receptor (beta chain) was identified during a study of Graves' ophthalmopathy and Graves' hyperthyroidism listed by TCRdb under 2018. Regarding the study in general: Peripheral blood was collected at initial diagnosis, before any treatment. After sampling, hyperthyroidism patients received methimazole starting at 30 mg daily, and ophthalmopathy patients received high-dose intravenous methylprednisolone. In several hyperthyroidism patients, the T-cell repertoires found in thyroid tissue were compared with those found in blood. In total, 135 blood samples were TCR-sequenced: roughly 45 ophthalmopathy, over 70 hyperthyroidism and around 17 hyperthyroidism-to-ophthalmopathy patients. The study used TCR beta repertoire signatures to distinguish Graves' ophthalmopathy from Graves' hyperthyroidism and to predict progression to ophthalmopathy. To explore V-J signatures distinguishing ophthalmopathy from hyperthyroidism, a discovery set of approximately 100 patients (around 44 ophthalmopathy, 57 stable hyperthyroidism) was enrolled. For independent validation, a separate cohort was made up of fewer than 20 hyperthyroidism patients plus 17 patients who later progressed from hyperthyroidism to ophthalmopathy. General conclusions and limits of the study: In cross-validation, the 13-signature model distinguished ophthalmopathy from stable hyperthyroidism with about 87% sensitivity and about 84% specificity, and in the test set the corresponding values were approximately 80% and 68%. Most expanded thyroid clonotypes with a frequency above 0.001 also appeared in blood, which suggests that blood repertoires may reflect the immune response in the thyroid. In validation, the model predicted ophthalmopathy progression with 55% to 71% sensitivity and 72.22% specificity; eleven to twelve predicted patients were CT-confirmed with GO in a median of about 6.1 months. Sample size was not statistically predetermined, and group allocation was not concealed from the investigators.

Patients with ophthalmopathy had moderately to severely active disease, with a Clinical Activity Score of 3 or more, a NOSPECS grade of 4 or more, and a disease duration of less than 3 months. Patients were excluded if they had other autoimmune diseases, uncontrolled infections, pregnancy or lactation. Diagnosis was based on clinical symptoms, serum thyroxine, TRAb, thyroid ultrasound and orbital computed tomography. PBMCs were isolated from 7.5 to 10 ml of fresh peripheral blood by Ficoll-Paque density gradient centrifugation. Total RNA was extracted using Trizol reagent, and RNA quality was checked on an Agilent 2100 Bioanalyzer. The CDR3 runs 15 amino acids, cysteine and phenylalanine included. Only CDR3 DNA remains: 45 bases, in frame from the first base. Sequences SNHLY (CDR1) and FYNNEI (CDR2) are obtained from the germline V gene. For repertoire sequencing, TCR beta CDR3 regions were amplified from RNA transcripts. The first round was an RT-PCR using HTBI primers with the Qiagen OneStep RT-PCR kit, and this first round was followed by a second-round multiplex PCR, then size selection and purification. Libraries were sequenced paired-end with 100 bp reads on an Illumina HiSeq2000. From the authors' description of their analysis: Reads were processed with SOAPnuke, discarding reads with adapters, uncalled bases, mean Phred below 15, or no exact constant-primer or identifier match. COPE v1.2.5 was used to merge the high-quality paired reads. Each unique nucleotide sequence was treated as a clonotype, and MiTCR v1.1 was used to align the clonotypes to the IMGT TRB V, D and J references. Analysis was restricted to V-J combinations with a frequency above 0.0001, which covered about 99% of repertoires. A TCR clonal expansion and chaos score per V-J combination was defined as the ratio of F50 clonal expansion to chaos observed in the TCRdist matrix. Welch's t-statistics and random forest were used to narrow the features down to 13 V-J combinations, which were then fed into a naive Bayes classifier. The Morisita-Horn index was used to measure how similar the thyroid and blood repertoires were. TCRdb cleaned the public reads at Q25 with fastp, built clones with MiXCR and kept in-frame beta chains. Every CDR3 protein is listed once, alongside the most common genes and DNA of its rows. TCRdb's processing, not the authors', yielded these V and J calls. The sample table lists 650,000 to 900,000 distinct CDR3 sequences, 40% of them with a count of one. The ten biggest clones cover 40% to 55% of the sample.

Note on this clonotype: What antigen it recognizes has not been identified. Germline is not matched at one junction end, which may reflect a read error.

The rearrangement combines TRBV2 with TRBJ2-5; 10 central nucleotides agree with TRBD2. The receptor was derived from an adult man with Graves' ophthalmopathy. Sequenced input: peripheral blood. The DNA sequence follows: TGCGCCAGCAGCCAAGGAGCGGGAGGGGGTGAGACCCAGTACTTC. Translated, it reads CASSQGAGGGETQYF.